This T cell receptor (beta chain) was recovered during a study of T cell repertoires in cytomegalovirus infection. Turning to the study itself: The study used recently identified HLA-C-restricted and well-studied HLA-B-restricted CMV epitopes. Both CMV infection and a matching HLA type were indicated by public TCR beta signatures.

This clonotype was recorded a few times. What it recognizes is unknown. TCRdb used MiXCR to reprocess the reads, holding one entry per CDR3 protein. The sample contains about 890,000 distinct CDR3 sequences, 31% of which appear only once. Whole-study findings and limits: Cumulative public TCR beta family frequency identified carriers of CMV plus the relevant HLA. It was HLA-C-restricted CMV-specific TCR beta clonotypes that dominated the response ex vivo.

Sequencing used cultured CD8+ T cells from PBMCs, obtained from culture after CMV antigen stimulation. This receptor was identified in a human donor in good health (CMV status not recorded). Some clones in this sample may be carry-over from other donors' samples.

The CDR3 protein is CASGLVGTKDADTQYF. CDR3 DNA sequence: TGTGCTAGTGGTTTGGTGGGGACCAAGGACGCAGATACGCAGTATTTT. The V call is TRBV12-5, the J call TRBJ2-3; D assignment may be TRBD1 or TRBD2 (5 bases each). CDR1 is LGHNT and CDR2 is FRNRAP in the germline V gene. The CDR3 sequence is 16 residues long. Trimming removed 0 bases from V and 4 bases from J, with 14 bases in between. Full variable domain (rest looked up from reference TRBV12-5 and TRBJ2-3): DARVTQTPRHKVTEMGQEVTMRCQPILGHNTVFWYRQTMMQGLELLAYFRNRAPLDDSGMPKDRFSAEMPDATLATLKIQPSEPRDSAVYFCASGLVGTKDADTQYFGPGTRLTVL.